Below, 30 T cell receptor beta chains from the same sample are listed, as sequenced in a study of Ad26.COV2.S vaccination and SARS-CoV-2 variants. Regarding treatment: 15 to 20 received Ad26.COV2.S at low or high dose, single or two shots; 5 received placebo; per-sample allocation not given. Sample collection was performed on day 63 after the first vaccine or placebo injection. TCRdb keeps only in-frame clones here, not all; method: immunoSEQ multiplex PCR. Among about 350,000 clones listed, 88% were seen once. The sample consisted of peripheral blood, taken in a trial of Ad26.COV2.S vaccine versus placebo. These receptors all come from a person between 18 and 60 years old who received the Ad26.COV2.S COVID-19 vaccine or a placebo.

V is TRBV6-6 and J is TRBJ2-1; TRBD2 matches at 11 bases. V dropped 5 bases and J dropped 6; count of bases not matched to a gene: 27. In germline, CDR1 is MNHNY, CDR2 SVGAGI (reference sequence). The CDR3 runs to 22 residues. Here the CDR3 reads CASSPAGGVTGELAGVRNEQFF. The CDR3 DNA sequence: TGTGCCAGCAGTCCCGCGGGGGGGGTGACAGGGGAACTAGCGGGAGTTCGCAATGAGCAGTTCTTC.

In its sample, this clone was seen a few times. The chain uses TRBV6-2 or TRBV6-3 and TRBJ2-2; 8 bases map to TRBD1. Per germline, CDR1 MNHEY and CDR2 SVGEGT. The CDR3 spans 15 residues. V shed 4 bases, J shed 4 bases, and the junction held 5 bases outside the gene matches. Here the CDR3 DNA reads TGTGCCAGCAGTTCGGGACAGGATAGCACCGGGGAGCTGTTTTTT. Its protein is CASSSGQDSTGELFF.

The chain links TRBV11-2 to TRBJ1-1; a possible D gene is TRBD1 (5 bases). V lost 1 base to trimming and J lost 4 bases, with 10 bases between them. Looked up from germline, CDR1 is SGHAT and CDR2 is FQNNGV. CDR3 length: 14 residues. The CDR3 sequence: CASSLGQGATEAFF. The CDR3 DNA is TGTGCCAGCAGCTTAGGGCAGGGCGCCACTGAAGCTTTCTTT. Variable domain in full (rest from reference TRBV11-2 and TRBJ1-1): EAGVAQSPRYKIIEKRQSVAFWCNPISGHATLYWYQQILGQGPKLLIQFQNNGVVDDSQLPKDRFSAERLKGVDSTLKIQPAKLEDSAVYLCASSLGQGATEAFFGQGTRLTVV.

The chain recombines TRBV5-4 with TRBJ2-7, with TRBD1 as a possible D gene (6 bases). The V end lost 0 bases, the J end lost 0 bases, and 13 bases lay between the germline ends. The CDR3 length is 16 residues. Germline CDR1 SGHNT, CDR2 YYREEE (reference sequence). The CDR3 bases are TGTGCCAGCAGCTTGGGAGGACAGCCGACCTCCTACGAGCAGTACTTC. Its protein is CASSLGGQPTSYEQYF.

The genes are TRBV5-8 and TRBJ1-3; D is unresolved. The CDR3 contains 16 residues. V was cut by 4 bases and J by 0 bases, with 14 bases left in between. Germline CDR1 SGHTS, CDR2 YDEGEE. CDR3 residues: CASSRTRWLSGNTIYF. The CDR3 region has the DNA TGTGCCAGCAGCCGCACCCGTTGGCTCTCTGGAAACACCATATATTTT.

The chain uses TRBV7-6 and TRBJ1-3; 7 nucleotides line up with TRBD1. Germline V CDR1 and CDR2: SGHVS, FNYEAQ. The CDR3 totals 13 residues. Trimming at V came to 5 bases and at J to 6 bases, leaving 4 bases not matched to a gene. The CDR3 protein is CASSMGTVNTIYF. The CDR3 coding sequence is TGTGCCAGCAGCATGGGGACAGTAAACACCATATATTTT.

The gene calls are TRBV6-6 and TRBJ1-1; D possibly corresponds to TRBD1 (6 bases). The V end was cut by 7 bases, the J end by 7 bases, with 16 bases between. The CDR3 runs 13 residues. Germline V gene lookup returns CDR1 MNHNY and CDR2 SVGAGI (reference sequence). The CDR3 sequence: CASKFGTTIEAFF. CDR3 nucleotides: TGTGCCAGCAAATTCGGGACAACCATTGAAGCTTTCTTT.

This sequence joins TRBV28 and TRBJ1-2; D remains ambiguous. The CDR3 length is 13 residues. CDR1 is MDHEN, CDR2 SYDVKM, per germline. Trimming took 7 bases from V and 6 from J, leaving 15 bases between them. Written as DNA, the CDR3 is TGTGCCAGCACCATCACTGGGAGGGATGGCTACACCTTC. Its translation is CASTITGRDGYTF.

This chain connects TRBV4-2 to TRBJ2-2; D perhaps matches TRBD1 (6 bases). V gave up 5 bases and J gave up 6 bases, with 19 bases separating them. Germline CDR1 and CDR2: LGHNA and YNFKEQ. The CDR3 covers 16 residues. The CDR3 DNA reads TGTGCCAGCAGCACCTACAGGGCCCTTCTTCCCGGGGAGCTGTTTTTT. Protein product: CASSTYRALLPGELFF.

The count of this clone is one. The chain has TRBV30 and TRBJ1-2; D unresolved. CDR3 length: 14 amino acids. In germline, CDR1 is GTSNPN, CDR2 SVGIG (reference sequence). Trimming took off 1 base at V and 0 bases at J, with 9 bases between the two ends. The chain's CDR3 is CAWSAQITNYGYTF. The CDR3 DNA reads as TGTGCCTGGAGTGCACAGATAACTAACTATGGCTACACCTTC.

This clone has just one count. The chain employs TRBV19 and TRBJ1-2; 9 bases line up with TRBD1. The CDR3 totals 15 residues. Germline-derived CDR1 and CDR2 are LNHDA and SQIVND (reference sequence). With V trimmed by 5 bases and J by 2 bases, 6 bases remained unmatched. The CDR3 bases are TGTGCCAGTAGTGTACAGGGGGCTGACAACTATGGCTACACCTTC. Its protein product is CASSVQGADNYGYTF. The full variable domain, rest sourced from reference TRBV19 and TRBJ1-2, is DGGITQSPKYLFRKEGQNVTLSCEQNLNHDAMYWYRQDPGQGLRLIYYSQIVNDFQKGDIAEGYSVSREKKESFPLTVTSAQKNPTAFYLCASSVQGADNYGYTFGSGTRLTVV.

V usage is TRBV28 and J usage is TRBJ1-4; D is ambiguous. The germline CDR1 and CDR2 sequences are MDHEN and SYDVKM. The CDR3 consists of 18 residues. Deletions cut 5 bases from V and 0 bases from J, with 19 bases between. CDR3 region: CASSRPSRSRSTNEKLFF. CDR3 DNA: TGTGCCAGCAGTCGCCCTAGTCGGAGCCGGTCAACTAATGAAAAACTGTTTTTT.

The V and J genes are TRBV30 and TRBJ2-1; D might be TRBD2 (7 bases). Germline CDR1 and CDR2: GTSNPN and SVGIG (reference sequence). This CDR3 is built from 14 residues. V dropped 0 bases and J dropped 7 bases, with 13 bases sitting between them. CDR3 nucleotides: TGTGCCTGGAGTGTAGGGAGGGGGGTAAATGAGCAGTTCTTC. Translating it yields CAWSVGRGVNEQFF. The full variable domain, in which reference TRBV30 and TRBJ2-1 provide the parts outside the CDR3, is SQTIHQWPATLVQPVGSPLSLECTVEGTSNPNLYWYRQAAGRGLQLLFYSVGIGQISSEVPQNLSASRPQDRQFILSSKKLLLSDSGFYLCAWSVGRGVNEQFFGPGTRLTVL.

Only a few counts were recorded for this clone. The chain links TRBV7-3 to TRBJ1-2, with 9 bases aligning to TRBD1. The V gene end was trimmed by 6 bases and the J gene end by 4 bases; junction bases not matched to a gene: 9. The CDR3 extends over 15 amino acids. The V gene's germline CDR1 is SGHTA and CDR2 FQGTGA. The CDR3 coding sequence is TGTGCCAGCAGTTCGGACAGGGGATTCGGCTATGGCTACACCTTC. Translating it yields CASSSDRGFGYGYTF.

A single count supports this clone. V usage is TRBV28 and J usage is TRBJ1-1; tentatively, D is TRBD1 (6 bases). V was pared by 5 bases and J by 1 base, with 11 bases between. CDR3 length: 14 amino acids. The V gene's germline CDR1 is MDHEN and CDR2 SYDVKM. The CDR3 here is CASSQYRENTEAFF. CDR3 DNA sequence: TGTGCCAGCAGTCAGTACAGGGAGAACACTGAAGCTTTCTTT. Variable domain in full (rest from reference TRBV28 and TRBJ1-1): DVKVTQSSRYLVKRTGEKVFLECVQDMDHENMFWYRQDPGLGLRLIYFSYDVKMKEKGDIPEGYSVSREKKERFSLILESASTNQTSMYLCASSQYRENTEAFFGQGTRLTVV.

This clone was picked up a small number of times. The DNA of the CDR3 is TGTGCCAGCAGCCAGAATACAGGGTCCTACGAGCAGTACTTC. Residues: CASSQNTGSYEQYF. This chain joins TRBV6-2 or TRBV6-3 and TRBJ2-7, with a weak D call TRBD1 (6 bases). The CDR3 spans 14 residues. Trimming shortened V by 6 bases and J by 1 base, and 13 bases separated the two germline ends. In germline, CDR1 is MNHEY, CDR2 SVGEGT.

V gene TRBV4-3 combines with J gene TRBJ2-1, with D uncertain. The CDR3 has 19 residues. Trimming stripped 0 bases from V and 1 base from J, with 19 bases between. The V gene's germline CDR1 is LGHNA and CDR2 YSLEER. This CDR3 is CASSQDVDTPLPSYNEQFF. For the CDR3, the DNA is TGCGCCAGCAGCCAAGATGTAGACACCCCGCTACCATCCTACAATGAGCAGTTCTTC.

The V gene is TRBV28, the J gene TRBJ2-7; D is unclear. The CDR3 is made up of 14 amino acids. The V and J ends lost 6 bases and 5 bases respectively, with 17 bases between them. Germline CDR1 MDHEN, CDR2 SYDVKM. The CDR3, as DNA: TGTGCCAGCAGCTCCACTCTCGTAGGCCACGAGCAGTACTTC. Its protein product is CASSSTLVGHEQYF.

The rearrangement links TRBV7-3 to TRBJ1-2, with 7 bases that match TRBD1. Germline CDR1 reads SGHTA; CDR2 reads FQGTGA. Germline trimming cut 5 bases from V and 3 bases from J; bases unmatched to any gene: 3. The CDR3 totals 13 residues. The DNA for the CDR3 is TGTGCCAGCAGCACACAGGGGTACTATGGCTACACCTTC. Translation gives CASSTQGYYGYTF.

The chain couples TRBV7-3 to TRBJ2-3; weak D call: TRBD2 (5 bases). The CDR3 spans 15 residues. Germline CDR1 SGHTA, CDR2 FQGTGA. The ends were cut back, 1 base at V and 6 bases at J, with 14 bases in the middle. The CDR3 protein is CASSLSRGLGDTQYF. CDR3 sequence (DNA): TGTGCCAGCAGCTTAAGTCGGGGTCTGGGGGATACGCAGTATTTT.

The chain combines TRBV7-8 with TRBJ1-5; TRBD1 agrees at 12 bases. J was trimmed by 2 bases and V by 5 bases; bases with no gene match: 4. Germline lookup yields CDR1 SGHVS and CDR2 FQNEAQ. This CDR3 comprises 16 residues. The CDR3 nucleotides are TGTGCCAGCAGCGGGACAGGGGGCGCCGGCAATCAGCCCCAGCATTTT. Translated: CASSGTGGAGNQPQHF.

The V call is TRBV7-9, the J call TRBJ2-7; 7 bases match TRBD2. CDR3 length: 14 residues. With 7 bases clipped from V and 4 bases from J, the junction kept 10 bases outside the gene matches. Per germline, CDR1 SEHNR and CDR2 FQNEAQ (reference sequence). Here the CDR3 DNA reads TGTGCCAGCACCAGTAGGGACTATCTTTACGAGCAGTACTTC. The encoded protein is CASTSRDYLYEQYF. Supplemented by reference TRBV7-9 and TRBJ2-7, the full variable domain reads DTGVSQNPRHKITKRGQNVTFRCDPISEHNRLYWYRQTLGQGPEFLTYFQNEAQLEKSRLLSDRFSAERPKGSFSTLEIQRTEQGDSAMYLCASTSRDYLYEQYFGPGTRLTVT.

The CDR3 DNA reads TGTGCCAGCAGCCTAGGGGGCGGCTATAATTCACCCCTCCACTTT. It translates to CASSLGGGYNSPLHF. The chain links TRBV7-3 to TRBJ1-6, with 7 nucleotides matching TRBD1. Per the germline V gene, CDR1 is SGHTA and CDR2 is FQGTGA. There are 15 residues in the CDR3. V lost 5 bases and J lost 3; bases outside the gene matches: 4.

In DNA, the CDR3 is TGCGCCAGCAGACCGGACAGGGGGAGCGGAAACACCATATATTTT. Its translation is CASRPDRGSGNTIYF. The gene calls are TRBV4-3 and TRBJ1-3, with 10 bases lining up with TRBD1. Trimming removed 6 bases from V and 4 bases from J; junction bases left unmatched: 6. The CDR3 totals 15 residues. Germline lookup yields CDR1 LGHNA and CDR2 YSLEER.

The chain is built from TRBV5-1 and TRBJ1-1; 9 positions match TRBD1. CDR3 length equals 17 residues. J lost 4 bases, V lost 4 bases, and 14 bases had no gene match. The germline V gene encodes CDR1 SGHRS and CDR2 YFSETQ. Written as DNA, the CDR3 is TGCGCCAGCAGCCGTTCCGGACAGGGGAGGGTCGGCACTGAAGCTTTCTTT. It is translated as CASSRSGQGRVGTEAFF.

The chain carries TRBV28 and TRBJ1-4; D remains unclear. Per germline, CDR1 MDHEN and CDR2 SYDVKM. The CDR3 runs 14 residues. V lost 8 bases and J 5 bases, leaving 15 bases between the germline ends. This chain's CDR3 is CASRRSLLNEKLFF. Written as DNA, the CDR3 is TGTGCCAGCCGGAGAAGCCTACTGAATGAAAAACTGTTTTTT.

The DNA of the CDR3 is TGTGCCAGCAGTGCCGGGACTAGTTCGTTCTTC. It codes for CASSAGTSSFF. V and J are TRBV28 and TRBJ2-1, with 8 positions matching TRBD2. Unmatched junction bases numbered 6, after V lost 5 bases and J lost 15 bases. The CDR3 runs to 11 residues. Germline V CDR1 and CDR2: MDHEN, SYDVKM.

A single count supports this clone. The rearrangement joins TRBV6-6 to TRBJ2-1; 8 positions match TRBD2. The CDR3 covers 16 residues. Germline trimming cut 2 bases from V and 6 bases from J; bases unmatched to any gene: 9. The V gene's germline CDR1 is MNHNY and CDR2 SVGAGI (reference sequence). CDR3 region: CASSYVSGGGRNEQFF. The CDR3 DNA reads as TGTGCCAGCAGTTACGTTTCGGGGGGGGGCCGCAATGAGCAGTTCTTC.

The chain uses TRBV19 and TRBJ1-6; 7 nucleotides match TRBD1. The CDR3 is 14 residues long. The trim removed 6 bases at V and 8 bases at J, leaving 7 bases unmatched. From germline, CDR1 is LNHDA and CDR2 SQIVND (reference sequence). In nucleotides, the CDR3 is TGTGCCAGTAGCTGGGACGGACAGGATTCACCCCTCCACTTT. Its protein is CASSWDGQDSPLHF.

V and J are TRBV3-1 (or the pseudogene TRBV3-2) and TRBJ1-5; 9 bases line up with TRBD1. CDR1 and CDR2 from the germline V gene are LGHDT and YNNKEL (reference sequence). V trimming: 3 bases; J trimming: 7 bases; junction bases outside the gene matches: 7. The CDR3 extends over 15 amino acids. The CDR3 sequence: CASSQGTGPGQPQHF. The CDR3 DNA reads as TGTGCCAGCAGCCAGGGGACAGGGCCAGGGCAGCCCCAGCATTTT.